This T cell receptor (beta chain) is from a study of T cell changes during pregnancy in multiple sclerosis. Germline assignment: CDR1 LNHDA and CDR2 SQIVND (reference sequence). With V trimmed by 8 bases and J by 6 bases, 5 bases remained unmatched. The CDR3 is 13 amino acids. This table comes from immunoSEQ multiplex PCR, and its TCRdb copy is limited to in-frame clones, with some not included. The repertoire holds about 40,000 clones, with about 92% as singletons. The sequencing used CD4+ T cells from peripheral blood mononuclear cells, collected in the third trimester of pregnancy. This sequence joins TRBV19 and TRBJ1-5, with 9 bases lining up with TRBD1. This TCR was sampled from a female donor with multiple sclerosis, enrolled in a pregnancy study. The CDR3 here is CASRGTGIQPQHF. CDR3 DNA: TGTGCCAGTCGCGGGACAGGGATTCAGCCCCAGCATTTT.